These T cell receptor beta chains were read from a single sample in a study of cytomegalovirus exposure and HLA in healthy donors. Assay: immunoSEQ multiplex PCR; the TCRdb copy retains only in-frame clones and omits some. The sample gives fewer than 100,000 clones, about 75% of which show up once; 7% to 9% is in the top ten. Sequencing was done on a sample of PBMCs. These receptor sequences come from a man aged 35-49 years in good health and CMV-seropositive. The CDR3 runs from the conserved cysteine through the conserved F or W. The D gene is left open where the match is weak. Size tells how often a clone was seen (once, few, many) or the class of an expanded clone, and some rows leave it out.

D gene	V gene	clone size	J gene	CDR3 DNA	CDR3 protein
.	TRBV7-9	few	TRBJ2-1	TGTGCCAGCAGCTTTTTCGGAGGGCCCGGAGGCGATGAGCAGTTCTTC	CASSFFGGPGGDEQFF
.	TRBV2	.	TRBJ2-7	TGTGCCAGCAGTGAACAACAGGGTTCCTACGAGCAGTACTTC	CASSEQQGSYEQYF
TRBD1	TRBV10-3	.	TRBJ1-2	TGTGCCATCAGACGGACAGGGGGGCCCTCTAACTATGGCTACACCTTC	CAIRRTGGPSNYGYTF
.	TRBV21-1	.	TRBJ1-1	TGTGCCAGCAGCAACTACAGGACAGGGAGGAGTTTGAACACTGAAGCTTTCTTT	CASSNYRTGRSLNTEAFF
.	TRBV5-1	.	TRBJ2-3	TGCGCCAGCAGCTTGGAGCAAGTAGAGGATACGCAGTATTTT	CASSLEQVEDTQYF
.	TRBV5-6	.	TRBJ2-7	TGTGCCAGCAGCTTATTTAGGGGAGGCGAGCAGTACTTC	CASSLFRGGEQYF
.	TRBV12-2	.	TRBJ2-7	TGTGCAAGTCGCTTAAATCCCGGGGGGGACGAGCAGTACTTC	CASRLNPGGDEQYF
.	TRBV7-6	few	TRBJ2-7	TGTGCCAGCAGCTTAGATACGACAGGCTACGAGCAGTACTTC	CASSLDTTGYEQYF
.	TRBV7-6	.	TRBJ2-7	TGTGCCAGCAGCTTAGACCTTGACTCAGATTACGAGCAGTACTTC	CASSLDLDSDYEQYF
.	TRBV27	few	TRBJ2-7	TGTGCCAGCAGTTTATACAGGGATCCCTACGAGCAGTACTTC	CASSLYRDPYEQYF
TRBD1	TRBV27	once	TRBJ2-2	TGTGCCAGCAGTTCCCTGCAGGGGGTTTCGAGGGAGCTGTTTTTT	CASSSLQGVSRELFF
TRBD2	TRBV4-3	.	TRBJ2-5	TGCGCCAGCAGCCAAGATCTTGGGGGGGTGGCCCAGTACTTC	CASSQDLGGVAQYF
TRBD2	TRBV7-2	once	TRBJ2-5	TGTGCCAGCAGCAACGGACTAGCGGGATATGAGACCCAGTACTTC	CASSNGLAGYETQYF
.	TRBV9	.	TRBJ2-3	TGTGCCAGCAGCGTCGGGACTAGCACAGATACGCAGTATTTT	CASSVGTSTDTQYF
.	TRBV12-1	.	TRBJ2-7	TGTGCCAGCACCTTGCCCTACTACGAGCAGTACTTC	CASTLPYYEQYF
TRBD1	TRBV13	.	TRBJ2-7	TGTGCCAGCAGCTTAGGACAGGGGTACGAGCAGTACTTC	CASSLGQGYEQYF
TRBD1	TRBV4-1	.	TRBJ2-5	TGCGCCAGCAGCCAGGGGGGACAGGGGGCTGGTATAGAGACCCAGTACTTC	CASSQGGQGAGIETQYF
TRBD1	TRBV6-6	.	TRBJ1-2	TGTGCCAGCAGTACTTGGGACAGGGGGCAGAGAGGCTACACCTTC	CASSTWDRGQRGYTF
.	TRBV11-2	once	TRBJ2-7	TGTGCCAGCAGCTTCCGGCGGGACTTCCAAGGCGAGCAGTACTTC	CASSFRRDFQGEQYF
.	TRBV11-2	.	TRBJ1-1	TGTGCCAGCAGCTTATTCCGTGGGGGGTCGAAGGATCCCTCTGAAGCTTTCTTT	CASSLFRGGSKDPSEAFF
TRBD1	TRBV28	.	TRBJ1-6	TGTGCCAGCAGTCTCAGGGGGGAGACCCTCCACTTT	CASSLRGETLHF
.	TRBV7-9	once	TRBJ2-3	TGTGCCAGCAGCGATCCCGGGAAAAGGAAAACAGATACGCAGTATTTT	CASSDPGKRKTDTQYF
TRBD2	TRBV6-6	few	TRBJ2-7	TGTGCCAGCCGCCCGGCTCCGGCGGGAGAAGGAAACGAGCAGTACTTC	CASRPAPAGEGNEQYF
.	TRBV7-9	.	TRBJ2-5	TGTGCCAGCAGCTTATTGCGGTATCAAGAGACCCAGTACTTC	CASSLLRYQETQYF
.	TRBV13	.	TRBJ2-2	TGTGCCAGCAGCTCTTTACCCGGGATAAGCGATGGAAACACCGGGGAGCTGTTTTTT	CASSSLPGISDGNTGELFF
.	TRBV20-1	few	TRBJ2-7	TGCAGTGCTAGTGGCCGTGAGCAGTACTTC	CSASGREQYF
TRBD2	TRBV5-4	.	TRBJ2-3	TGTGCCAGCGGCGGGGCTAGCGGAAGCACAGATACGCAGTATTTT	CASGGASGSTDTQYF
TRBD1	TRBV11-2	few	TRBJ2-5	TGTGCCAGCAGCTTAGATGGGACAGGGGAAGAGACCCAGTACTTC	CASSLDGTGEETQYF
.	TRBV19	few	TRBJ1-1	TGTGCCAGTAGTACTACACGCGACAGTACTGAAGCTTTCTTT	CASSTTRDSTEAFF
.	TRBV6-5	.	TRBJ2-7	TGTGCCAGCAGTTACTCGGGTTGGGGCAGGGTTCGCGAGCAGTACTTC	CASSYSGWGRVREQYF
.	TRBV6-5	once	TRBJ2-5	TGTGCCAGCAGTTACGGGCGGGAAGAGACCCAGTACTTC	CASSYGREETQYF
.	TRBV19	.	TRBJ1-6	TGTGCTCTAGTGGCAGGGAAAGAGAATTCACCCCTCCACTTT	CALVAGKENSPLHF
.	TRBV11-3	.	TRBJ2-2	TGTGCCAGCAGCCAAGGACAGTTCGACGGGGAGCTGTTTTTT	CASSQGQFDGELFF
TRBD2	TRBV10-3	.	TRBJ2-1	TGTGCCATGGCCAGCGGGGGGAGCGAGCAGTTCTTC	CAMASGGSEQFF
TRBD2	TRBV7-9	.	TRBJ2-2	TGTGCCAGCAGCTTAGCCGCGGGGGGGCTTTACGGGGAGCTGTTTTTT	CASSLAAGGLYGELFF
TRBD2	TRBV19	.	TRBJ2-1	TGTGCCAGTGACGAAGGGACTATCAACAATGAGCAGTTCTTC	CASDEGTINNEQFF
TRBD1	TRBV5-6	.	TRBJ1-2	TGTGCCAGCAGCTTATTCCGGGACAGGGGGAGAGGCTACACCTTC	CASSLFRDRGRGYTF
TRBD2	TRBV27	.	TRBJ2-3	TGTGCCAGCAGTTTTAGGCCGGGACTAGTAATAGATACGCAGTATTTT	CASSFRPGLVIDTQYF
TRBD1	TRBV10-3	.	TRBJ2-2	TGTGCCATCAGTGAGAAGGGGCAGGGGGCCGGGGAGCTGTTTTTT	CAISEKGQGAGELFF
TRBD1	TRBV4-1	.	TRBJ2-1	TGCGCCAGCAGCCAGTTAGGGACAGTCCAGTTCTTC	CASSQLGTVQFF
.	TRBV4-1	.	TRBJ1-3	TGCGCCAGCAGCCAAGATTCGGGGTTCTCTGGAAACACCATATATTTT	CASSQDSGFSGNTIYF
.	TRBV7-9	.	TRBJ2-3	TGTGCCAGCAGCTCTATAACAGATACGCAGTATTTT	CASSSITDTQYF
TRBD1	TRBV2	.	TRBJ2-3	TGTGCCAGCAGGGGACAGGGTGGACTAGCAGATACGCAGTATTTT	CASRGQGGLADTQYF
.	TRBV5-5	.	TRBJ1-1	TGTGCCAGCAGCTTTTCTGGGGGGACCACTGAAGCTTTCTTT	CASSFSGGTTEAFF
TRBD2	TRBV6-5	.	TRBJ2-7	TGTGCCAGCAGGGACGGGAGGGCCGTCGAGCAGTACTTC	CASRDGRAVEQYF
TRBD1	TRBV11-2	once	TRBJ2-1	TGTGCCAGCAGCCTTCTCTTAGGGACAGGGTCGGTCAATGAGCAGTTCTTC	CASSLLLGTGSVNEQFF
.	TRBV15	.	TRBJ2-1	TGTGCCACCAGCACCGCCCCGAGCTCCTACAATGAGCAGTTCTTC	CATSTAPSSYNEQFF
TRBD1	TRBV19	.	TRBJ1-2	TGTGCCAGTAGTGAGGGACAGTTCTATGGCTACACCTTC	CASSEGQFYGYTF
TRBD2	TRBV29-1	.	TRBJ2-7	TGCAGCGTTGCGACTAGCGGGGCTTCGGGGGAGCAGTACTTC	CSVATSGASGEQYF
TRBD1	TRBV5-1	.	TRBJ1-6	TGCGCCAGCAGCGGACGGGACAGGGCTTCACCCCTCCACTTT	CASSGRDRASPLHF